The 20 T cell receptor beta chains given below trace back to one sample, sequenced in a study of T cell responses to AZD1222 COVID-19 vaccine. The assay was immunoSEQ multiplex PCR, and TCRdb's table has in-frame clones only and misses some. The sample lists about 150,000 clones, about 88% occurring once. The sequencing here drew on peripheral blood, taken on day 0 of AZD1222 vaccination. These receptor sequences come from an adult in good health.

A few counts support this clone. This sequence joins TRBV2 and TRBJ1-5, with D maybe TRBD1 (5 bases). V shed 4 bases and J shed 6 bases, with 16 bases lying between them. Germline-derived CDR1 and CDR2 are SNHLY and FYNNEI. The CDR3 runs 15 residues. The CDR3 loop reads CASSAGTGAGQPQHF. In nucleotides, the CDR3 is TGTGCCAGCAGTGCTGGGACTGGGGCCGGTCAGCCCCAGCATTTT. The whole variable domain, remainder taken from reference TRBV2 and TRBJ1-5, is EPEVTQTPSHQVTQMGQEVILRCVPISNHLYFYWYRQILGQKVEFLVSFYNNEISEKSEIFDDQFSVERPDGSNFTLKIRSTKLEDSAMYFCASSAGTGAGQPQHFGDGTRLSIL.

V and J are TRBV19 and TRBJ1-1; no clear D gene. Germline V gene data show CDR1 as LNHDA and CDR2 as SQIVND (reference sequence). Trimming removed 7 bases at V and 2 bases at J, with 20 bases between. The CDR3 is 16 residues long. In DNA, the CDR3 is TGTGCCAGTACCCCGGTGGCAGGCGGCCCAAACACTGAAGCTTTCTTT. Protein sequence: CASTPVAGGPNTEAFF.

The CDR3 sequence is CASSLSRGGVYGYTF. The CDR3 DNA reads as TGTGCCAGCAGTCTCTCAAGGGGAGGGGTCTATGGCTACACCTTC. The rearrangement links TRBV27 to TRBJ1-2; the D gene is possibly TRBD1 (5 bases). Trimming took off 5 bases at V and 4 bases at J, with 17 bases between the two ends. Germline V lookup: CDR1 MNHEY, CDR2 SMNVEV (reference sequence). This CDR3 region has 15 residues.

The chain couples TRBV4-3 to TRBJ2-2; D is unresolved. The ends were cut back, 0 bases at V and 5 bases at J, with 13 bases in the middle. This CDR3 is 16 amino acids long. Germline CDR1 and CDR2: LGHNA and YSLEER. The CDR3 region is CASSQDRDLLTGELFF. DNA for the CDR3: TGCGCCAGCAGCCAAGACCGTGATTTGCTTACCGGGGAGCTGTTTTTT.

The genes are TRBV7-2 and TRBJ2-7; TRBD2 matches at 10 bases. With V trimmed by 3 bases and J by 3 bases, 2 bases remained unmatched. The CDR3 has 14 amino acids. Per the germline V gene, CDR1 is SGHTA and CDR2 is FQGNSA. The CDR3 nucleotides are TGTGCCAGCAGCTTTCAGCGGGAGGGCTACGAGCAGTACTTC. This encodes CASSFQREGYEQYF.

The chain combines TRBV18 with TRBJ1-4, with 11 bases fitting TRBD1. CDR1 and CDR2 from the germline V gene are KGHSH and LQKENI. The CDR3 spans 18 residues. Trimming at V came to 0 bases and at J to 2 bases, leaving 5 bases not matched to a gene. The CDR3 DNA reads TGTGCCAGCTCACCACCCCGGGACAGGGGGTGGACTAATGAAAAACTGTTTTTT. This codes for CASSPPRDRGWTNEKLFF.

The chain carries TRBV24-1 and TRBJ1-5; D is undetermined. Per the germline V gene, CDR1 is KGHDR and CDR2 is SFDVKD. The CDR3 covers 14 residues. Trimming removed 0 bases from V and 5 bases from J, with 7 bases in between. This CDR3 is CATSDLGVDQPQHF. In DNA, the CDR3 is TGTGCCACCAGTGATTTGGGTGTCGATCAGCCCCAGCATTTT.

The rearrangement links TRBV6-2 or TRBV6-3 to TRBJ2-7; 9 positions agree with TRBD1. The V gene's germline CDR1 is MNHEY and CDR2 SVGEGT. The V gene end was trimmed by 6 bases and the J gene end by 3 bases; junction bases not matched to a gene: 15. This CDR3 region has 17 residues. The CDR3 loop is CASSSKLAGTGYYEQYF. The CDR3 DNA reads as TGTGCCAGCAGCTCTAAATTGGCCGGGACAGGGTACTACGAGCAGTACTTC.

The rearrangement links TRBV10-3 to TRBJ1-4; D is ambiguous. CDR1 ENHRY and CDR2 SYGVKD come from the germline V gene. The CDR3 runs 13 residues. V lost 6 bases to trimming and J lost 4 bases, with 9 bases between them. CDR3 residues: CAIRAGHNEKLFF. DNA of the CDR3: TGTGCCATCAGGGCAGGCCATAATGAAAAACTGTTTTTT.

The chain employs TRBV6-2 or TRBV6-3 and TRBJ2-5; the D is unclear. Germline CDR1 reads MNHEY; CDR2 reads SVGEGT. The CDR3 runs 13 residues. V lost 6 bases, J lost 5 bases, and 13 bases lay in between. The CDR3 protein is CASSAGEEETQYF. The CDR3 nucleotides read TGTGCCAGCAGCGCCGGAGAGGAGGAGACCCAGTACTTC.

V gene TRBV7-9 combines with J gene TRBJ1-4, with 7 bases identical to TRBD1. The CDR3 totals 14 residues. In germline, CDR1 is SEHNR, CDR2 FQNEAQ (reference sequence). Trimming at V came to 5 bases and at J to 7 bases, leaving 7 bases not matched to a gene. The CDR3 sequence is CASSRGQWGEKLFF. CDR3 nucleotides: TGTGCCAGCAGCCGGGGACAGTGGGGTGAAAAACTGTTTTTT.

The V call is TRBV15, the J call TRBJ1-1; the D gene is possibly TRBD1 (5 bases). Germline V gene lookup returns CDR1 LNHNV and CDR2 YYDKDF (reference sequence). V lost 6 bases and J 3 bases, leaving 17 bases between the germline ends. CDR3 size: 15 residues. The CDR3 loop reads CATRTGVGGDTEAFF. The CDR3 nucleotides are TGTGCCACCAGGACCGGGGTCGGGGGAGACACTGAAGCTTTCTTT.

This sequence joins TRBV28 and TRBJ2-3, with TRBD2 as a possible D gene (5 bases). Germline V CDR1 and CDR2: MDHEN, SYDVKM. This CDR3 has 15 residues. Trimming cost V 6 bases and J 1 base, with 14 bases left between them. CDR3 in amino acids: CASSSGGSRTDTQYF. The CDR3 coding sequence is TGTGCCAGCAGCTCGGGCGGGTCCCGCACAGATACGCAGTATTTT.

This chain uses TRBV7-2 with TRBJ2-7, with D maybe TRBD2 (6 bases). Germline V CDR1 and CDR2: SGHTA, FQGNSA. V dropped 3 bases and J dropped 3 bases, with 15 bases sitting between them. The CDR3 is 15 residues long. The CDR3 is CASSFVSGEYYEQYF. The CDR3 DNA is TGTGCCAGCAGCTTCGTTTCGGGAGAATACTACGAGCAGTACTTC.

The gene calls are TRBV7-2 and TRBJ2-1, with TRBD1 matching over 8 bases. Germline loops: CDR1 SGHTA, CDR2 FQGNSA. With V trimmed by 5 bases and J by 8 bases, 8 bases remained unmatched. The CDR3 totals 14 residues. For the CDR3, the DNA is TGTGCCAGCAGCCTCGGACAGGGTTTCGATGAGCAGTTCTTC. Amino acids: CASSLGQGFDEQFF.

The rearrangement joins TRBV2 to TRBJ2-7, with D possibly TRBD2 on 5 matching bases. Germline assignment: CDR1 SNHLY and CDR2 FYNNEI. CDR3 size: 14 residues. Deletions cut 8 bases from V and 6 bases from J, with 20 bases between. CDR3: CASFLLEAGREQYF. DNA for the CDR3: TGTGCCAGCTTCTTGCTAGAGGCGGGTCGCGAGCAGTACTTC.

J is TRBJ1-4 and V is TRBV5-6, with TRBD1 identical over 7 bases. Germline CDR1 reads SGHDT; CDR2 reads YYEEEE. The CDR3 totals 17 residues. After removal of 0 bases from V and 8 bases from J, the junction contained 13 bases not matched to a gene. The CDR3 loop is CASSLARGVVAKEKLFF. CDR3 nucleotide sequence: TGTGCCAGCAGCTTGGCCAGGGGGGTGGTAGCAAAAGAAAAACTGTTTTTT. The full variable domain, rest sourced from reference TRBV5-6 and TRBJ1-4, is DAGVTQSPTHLIKTRGQQVTLRCSPKSGHDTVSWYQQALGQGPQFIFQYYEEEERQRGNFPDRFSGHQFPNYSSELNVNALLLGDSALYLCASSLARGVVAKEKLFFGSGTQLSVL.

The chain joins TRBV9 to TRBJ1-3; D is uncertain. Looked up from germline, CDR1 is SGDLS and CDR2 is YYNGEE. The germline V and J ends were trimmed by 0 bases and 2 bases, with 9 bases remaining between them. CDR3 length equals 15 residues. CDR3 amino acids: CASSVGGITGNTIYF. CDR3 bases: TGTGCCAGCAGCGTAGGCGGGATCACTGGAAACACCATATATTTT.

The rearrangement uses TRBV7-9 and TRBJ1-2; TRBD1 is a possible D gene (6 bases). V lost 3 bases and J 3 bases, leaving 14 bases between the germline ends. From germline, CDR1 is SEHNR and CDR2 FQNEAQ (reference sequence). The CDR3 is 15 amino acids. In DNA, the CDR3 is TGTGCCAGCAGCTTTTTGGGGTCAGGGGACTATGGCTACACCTTC. It translates to CASSFLGSGDYGYTF. Based on the CDR3 plus reference TRBV7-9 and TRBJ1-2, the full variable domain is DTGVSQNPRHKITKRGQNVTFRCDPISEHNRLYWYRQTLGQGPEFLTYFQNEAQLEKSRLLSDRFSAERPKGSFSTLEIQRTEQGDSAMYLCASSFLGSGDYGYTFGSGTRLTVV.

This clone was counted a few times. The chain joins TRBV27 to TRBJ1-5; possible D gene TRBD1, 5 bases. In germline, CDR1 is MNHEY, CDR2 SMNVEV (reference sequence). V gave up 8 bases and J gave up 1 base, with 15 bases separating them. CDR3 length: 15 residues. CDR3 protein: CASAQGGGSNQPQHF. DNA for the CDR3: TGTGCCAGCGCCCAGGGTGGGGGGAGCAATCAGCCCCAGCATTTT.